This record covers a single T cell receptor beta chain. These data belong to a study of blood T cell repertoires in COVID-19. Libraries were prepared by immunoSEQ multiplex PCR; TCRdb keeps only in-frame clonotypes and omits some of them. The sample lists approximately 97,000 clones, approximately 80% seen once, with over 7.5% in the top ten. CDR1 MDHEN and CDR2 SYDVKM come from the germline V gene. This CDR3 comprises 15 residues. With 2 bases removed from V and 4 bases from J, the gap between germline ends came to 14 bases. The chain employs TRBV28 and TRBJ1-1; D remains ambiguous. The clonotype was recovered from a man aged 55-75 years with active or convalescent COVID-19. Material for sequencing was peripheral blood. The CDR3 nucleotides are TGTGCCAGCAGTTTAATGACTAACCGGGGCACTGAAGCTTTCTTT. Translation gives CASSLMTNRGTEAFF.